This T cell receptor (beta chain) came from a study of blood T cell repertoires in COVID-19. Germline lookup yields CDR1 MDHEN and CDR2 SYDVKM. V dropped 6 bases and J dropped 0 bases, with 15 bases sitting between them. This CDR3 has 16 residues. This clone was picked up one time. Profiled with immunoSEQ multiplex PCR; TCRdb holds only in-frame clones, not every one. This table has 150,000 or so clones, 70% to 85% appearing once. The sequence came from a man in his 60s who had recovered from COVID-19. Material for sequencing was peripheral blood. The chain couples TRBV28 to TRBJ1-5; possibly TRBD1 for D (6 bases). In DNA, the CDR3 is TGTGCCAGCAGCTTTTCCGGGACACATAGCAATCAGCCCCAGCATTTT. This encodes CASSFSGTHSNQPQHF. The full variable domain, in which reference TRBV28 and TRBJ1-5 provide the parts outside the CDR3, is DVKVTQSSRYLVKRTGEKVFLECVQDMDHENMFWYRQDPGLGLRLIYFSYDVKMKEKGDIPEGYSVSREKKERFSLILESASTNQTSMYLCASSFSGTHSNQPQHFGDGTRLSIL.